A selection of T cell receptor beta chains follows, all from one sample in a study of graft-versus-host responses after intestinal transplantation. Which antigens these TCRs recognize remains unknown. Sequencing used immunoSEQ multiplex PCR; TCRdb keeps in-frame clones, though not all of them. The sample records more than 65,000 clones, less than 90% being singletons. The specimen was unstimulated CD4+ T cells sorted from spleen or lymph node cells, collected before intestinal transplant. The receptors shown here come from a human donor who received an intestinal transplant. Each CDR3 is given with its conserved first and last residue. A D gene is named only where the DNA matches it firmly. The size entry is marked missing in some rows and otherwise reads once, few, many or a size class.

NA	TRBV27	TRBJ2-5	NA	TGTGCCAGCAGTTTGCGATACCAAGAGACCCAGTACTTC	CASSLRYQETQYF
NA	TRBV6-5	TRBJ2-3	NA	TGTGCCAGCAGTTACCGGGACATCACAGATACGCAGTATTTT	CASSYRDITDTQYF
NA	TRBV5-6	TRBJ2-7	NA	TGTGCCAGCAGTTGGAGGGGAGGCCGGTCCTACGAGCAGTACTTC	CASSWRGGRSYEQYF
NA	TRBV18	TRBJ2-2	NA	TGTGCCAGCTCACCATTAGGCGGTAACGGAGACACCGGGGAGCTGTTTTTT	CASSPLGGNGDTGELFF
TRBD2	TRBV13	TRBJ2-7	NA	TGTGCCAGCAGCTCACCTACTAGCGGGACTGCCGAGCAGTACTTC	CASSSPTSGTAEQYF
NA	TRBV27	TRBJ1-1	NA	TGTGCCAGCAGCTTCGCCCCGTTCTACAGGGTGAACACTGAAGCTTTCTTT	CASSFAPFYRVNTEAFF
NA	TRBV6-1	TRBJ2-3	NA	TGTGCCAGCTCCCCTGCGGTAGATACGCAGTATTTT	CASSPAVDTQYF
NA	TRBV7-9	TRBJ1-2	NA	TGTGCCAGCAGCCTCCGTGGGGCAGGGGAAGGCTATGGCTACACCTTC	CASSLRGAGEGYGYTF
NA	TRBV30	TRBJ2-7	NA	TGTGCCTGGAGTCCGGCAGGGAGGTCCTACGAGCAGTACTTC	CAWSPAGRSYEQYF
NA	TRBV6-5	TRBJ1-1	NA	TGTGCCACCCGGCGGACACGACAAACTGAAGCTTTCTTT	CATRRTRQTEAFF
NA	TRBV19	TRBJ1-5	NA	TGTGCCAGTAGTATACCCGCGGACTATCAGCCCCAGCATTTT	CASSIPADYQPQHF
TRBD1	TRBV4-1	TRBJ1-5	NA	TGCGCCAGCAGCAGGACAGGGGACGGTCAGCCCCAGCATTTT	CASSRTGDGQPQHF
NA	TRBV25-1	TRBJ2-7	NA	TGTGCCAGCAGTTCCTCGGGCGACAGTTCCTACGAGCAGTACTTC	CASSSSGDSSYEQYF
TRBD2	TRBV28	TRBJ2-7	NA	TGTGCCAGCAGTTCCACTAGCGGCTATCCCGCCTACGAGCAGTACTTC	CASSSTSGYPAYEQYF
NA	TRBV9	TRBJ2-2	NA	TGTGCCAGCAGCGTAGGCCTAGCGTCGACCGGGGAGCTGTTTTTT	CASSVGLASTGELFF
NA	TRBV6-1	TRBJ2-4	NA	TGTGCCAGCAGTGATCAGGGTAGGACCAAAAACATTCAGTACTTC	CASSDQGRTKNIQYF
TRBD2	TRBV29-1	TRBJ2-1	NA	TGCAGCGTCCCAAAAAAGACTAGCGGGAGGGCAATCAATGAGCAGTTCTTC	CSVPKKTSGRAINEQFF
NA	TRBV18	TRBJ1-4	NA	TGTGCCAGCTCACCGAACAGGAAGGGAACTAATGAAAAACTGTTTTTT	CASSPNRKGTNEKLFF
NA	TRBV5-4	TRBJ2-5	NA	TGTGCCAGCATGATTGAGCGGAGACAAGAGACCCAGTACTTC	CASMIERRQETQYF
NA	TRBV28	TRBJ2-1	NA	TGTGCCAGCAGTTTTGAGCTTGAGCAGTTCTTC	CASSFELEQFF
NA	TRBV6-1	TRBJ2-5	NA	TGTGCCAGCAGTCTGTCGGCCGGAGGCCAGTACTTC	CASSLSAGGQYF
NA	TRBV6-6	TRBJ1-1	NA	TGTGCCAGCAGTAGGACAGCGAACACTGAAGCTTTCTTT	CASSRTANTEAFF
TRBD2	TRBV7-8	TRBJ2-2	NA	TGTGCCAGCAGCAATCCCATCGGACTAGCGGGCACCGGGGAGCTGTTTTTT	CASSNPIGLAGTGELFF
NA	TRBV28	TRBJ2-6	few	TGTGCCAGCAGCCCCCCAGGCTCTGGGGCCAACGTCCTGACTTTC	CASSPPGSGANVLTF
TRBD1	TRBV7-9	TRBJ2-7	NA	TGTGCCAGCAGCCTGCCGCGGACAGGTCCCTACGAGCAGTACTTC	CASSLPRTGPYEQYF
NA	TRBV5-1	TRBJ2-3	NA	TGCGCCAGCAGCATCCCGACTAACGCAGATACGCAGTATTTT	CASSIPTNADTQYF
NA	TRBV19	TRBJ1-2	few	TGTGCCAGTACCCTGGGGGGAAGTGGCTACACCTTC	CASTLGGSGYTF
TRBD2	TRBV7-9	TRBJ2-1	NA	TGTGCCAGCAGCCGACTAGCGGGAGATGATGAGCAGTTCTTC	CASSRLAGDDEQFF
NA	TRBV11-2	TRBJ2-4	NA	TGTGCCAGCAGCCCCTTGTTTCGGTTAGCCAAAAACATTCAGTACTTC	CASSPLFRLAKNIQYF
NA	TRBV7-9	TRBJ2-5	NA	TGTGCCAGCAGCTTAGGGGGCCGGGACAAGTACTTC	CASSLGGRDKYF
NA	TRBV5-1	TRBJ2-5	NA	TGCGCCAGCAGCGGTGGGACACCCGGGGAGACCCAGTACTTC	CASSGGTPGETQYF
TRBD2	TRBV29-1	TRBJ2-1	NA	TGCAGCGCCCAATTCGGGATGGGACTAGCGGGAGGGTATGAGCAGTTCTTC	CSAQFGMGLAGGYEQFF
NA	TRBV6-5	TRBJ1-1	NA	TGTGCCAGCAGTTACTTTACAGGGAACACTGAAGCTTTCTTT	CASSYFTGNTEAFF
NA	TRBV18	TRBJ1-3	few	TGTGCCAGCTCACTTGACAGTGGCTCTGGAAACACCATATATTTT	CASSLDSGSGNTIYF
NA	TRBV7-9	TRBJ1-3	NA	TGTGCCAGCAGCTTAGGGGTAGGGAGCCCCTCCTCTGGAAACACCATATATTTT	CASSLGVGSPSSGNTIYF
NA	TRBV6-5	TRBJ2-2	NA	TGTGCCAGCAGTTACAGGGGGTTAATCGGCGGGGAGCTGTTTTTT	CASSYRGLIGGELFF
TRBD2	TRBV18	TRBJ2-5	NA	TGTGCCAGCTCACCGGCGGGGGAAGAGACCCAGTACTTC	CASSPAGEETQYF
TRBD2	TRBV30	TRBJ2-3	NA	TGTGCCTGGACAACTAGCGGGGGCCGCACAGATACGCAGTATTTT	CAWTTSGGRTDTQYF
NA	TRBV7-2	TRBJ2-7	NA	TGTGCCAGCAGCCTTAGAGTGAACTACGAGCAGTACTTC	CASSLRVNYEQYF
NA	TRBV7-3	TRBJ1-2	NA	TGTGCCAGCAGCTTGACAGGTGGGGTAAATGGCTACACCTTC	CASSLTGGVNGYTF
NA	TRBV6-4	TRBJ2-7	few	TGTGCCAGCAGTCTGTCGGGCGAGCAGTACTTC	CASSLSGEQYF